These 21 T cell receptor beta chains were all obtained from the same sample, sequenced in a study of prognosis after radiotherapy for stage I lung cancer. Researchers used two-round multiplex PCR to amplify TCR beta CDR3 starting from genomic DNA. The first PCR round targeted every TRBV and TRBJ gene with specific primers. TCRdb re-derived calls from the multiplex PCR reads in MiXCR, one entry per CDR3 protein. Here the sample spans around 29,000 distinct CDR3 sequences, 40% to 55% being singletons. The specimen was PBMCs, collected before or after stereotactic body radiation therapy (not recorded which). The source of these receptors is a donor over 45 with non-small cell lung cancer.

This clonotype has a handful of counts. This chain connects TRBV12-3 or TRBV12-4 to TRBJ1-2; no clear D. V was shortened by 3 bases and J by 8 bases, with 13 bases between the two germline ends. The CDR3 consists of 13 residues. The CDR3 reads CASSLLAQMGYTF. CDR3 nucleotide sequence: TGTGCCAGCAGTTTGCTCGCCCAGATGGGCTACACCTTC.

There are a few counts of this clonotype. V usage is TRBV7-9 and J usage is TRBJ1-6; 8 nucleotides line up with TRBD1. CDR1 and CDR2 from the germline V gene are SEHNR and FQNEAQ (reference sequence). There are 15 residues in the CDR3. With V trimmed by 5 bases and J by 6 bases, 6 bases remained unmatched. CDR3 sequence reads: CASSDYRGSNSPLHF. CDR3 nucleotide sequence: TGTGCCAGCAGCGATTACAGGGGGTCTAATTCACCCCTCCACTTT.

On this clonotype: Possible read error: a much larger clone is one base away. The chain employs TRBV9 and TRBJ2-3, with D possibly matching TRBD1 (5 bases). Trimming stripped 0 bases from V and 1 base from J, with 12 bases between. This CDR3 is 16 amino acids long. Germline CDR1 and CDR2: SGDLS and YYNGEE. CDR3 amino acids: CASSVVWGGCTDTQYF. CDR3 bases: TGTGCCAGCAGCGTAGTATGGGGCGGTTGCACAGATACGCAGTATTTT.

This clonotype came up many times. The genes are TRBV11-1 and TRBJ2-5; TRBD1 aligns across 8 bases. Germline V gene data show CDR1 as SGHAT and CDR2 as FQDESV (reference sequence). There are 15 residues in the CDR3. Losses at the gene ends were 5 bases for V and 1 base for J; bases not matched to a gene: 6. The CDR3 sequence: CASSPRQGPQETQYF. CDR3 nucleotide sequence: TGTGCCAGCAGCCCCAGACAGGGGCCCCAAGAGACCCAGTACTTC.

At least ten counts were recorded for this clonotype. This chain uses TRBV7-3 with TRBJ2-2, with D hard to call. The CDR3 runs to 15 residues. Germline-derived CDR1 and CDR2 are SGHTA and FQGTGA. V lost 0 bases and J lost 1, with 6 bases in between. The CDR3 is CASSLTGGNTGELFF. For the CDR3, the DNA is TGTGCCAGCAGCTTAACTGGCGGGAACACCGGGGAGCTGTTTTTT.

The CDR3 nucleotides are TGTGCCAGCACCCCCCTGGGGCTTCTGAATGAGCAGTTCTTC. Protein product: CASTPLGLLNEQFF. The V gene is TRBV6-1, the J gene TRBJ2-1, with D maybe TRBD1 (5 bases). V shed 7 bases and J shed 7 bases, with 17 bases lying between them. The CDR3 is 14 amino acids. Germline-derived CDR1 and CDR2 are MNHNS and SASEGT.

As regards this clonotype: A far bigger clonotype differs at one base, so this is likely a read error. The chain recombines TRBV6-4 with TRBJ1-5, with 7 bases identical to TRBD1. The CDR3 contains 17 residues. The ends lost 6 bases at V and 3 bases at J; junction bases unmatched: 14. Germline V lookup: CDR1 MRHNA, CDR2 SNTAGT. The CDR3 DNA reads as TGTGCCAGCAGGGGGGACAGACAGAATCTTATCAATCAGCCCCAGCATTTT. It yields the protein CASRGDRQNLINQPQHF.

On this clonotype: At one boundary the junction diverges from the germline segment, which might be a read error. The chain has TRBV28 and TRBJ2-7; tentatively, D is TRBD2 (6 bases). This CDR3 spans 13 amino acids. Germline loops: CDR1 MDHEN, CDR2 SYDVKM. The CDR3 protein is CASFGGIAYDQYF. In DNA, the CDR3 is TGTGCCAGTTTTGGGGGGATAGCGTACGATCAGTACTTC.

Regarding this clonotype: Because the CDR3 is missing its conserved closing phenylalanine or tryptophan, this is likely a read error. The V gene is TRBV6-1, the J gene TRBJ1-5; unclear D gene. The J call is uncertain, as TRBJ2-3 better fits the DNA end. CDR3 length equals 13 residues. Germline CDR1 is MNHNS and CDR2 is SASEGT. The CDR3 protein is CASTITENQPQYS. DNA for the CDR3: TGTGCCAGCACCATAACAGAAAATCAGCCCCAGTATTCT.

This clonotype was seen many times. The chain recombines TRBV5-1 with TRBJ1-2, with TRBD1 matching over 8 bases. The CDR3 runs 14 residues. With V trimmed by 0 bases and J by 7 bases, 5 bases remained unmatched. Germline V lookup: CDR1 SGHRS, CDR2 YFSETQ. CDR3 bases: TGCGCCAGCAGCTTGGAACAGGGGGACGGTGGCTACACCTTC. Translation gives CASSLEQGDGGYTF. Full variable domain (rest looked up from reference TRBV5-1 and TRBJ1-2): KAGVTQTPRYLIKTRGQQVTLSCSPISGHRSVSWYQQTPGQGLQFLFEYFSETQRNKGNFPGRFSGRQFSNSRSEMNVSTLELGDSALYLCASSLEQGDGGYTFGSGTRLTVV.

The count of this clonotype is one. The chain employs TRBV7-9 and TRBJ2-3; either TRBD1 or TRBD2 may supply D (6 bases each). The CDR3 has 15 residues. Per germline, CDR1 SEHNR and CDR2 FQNEAQ (reference sequence). Trimming removed 7 bases at V and 3 bases at J, with 17 bases between. CDR3 protein: CASIQDGGITDTQYF. CDR3 bases: TGTGCCAGCATCCAGGACGGGGGCATAACAGATACGCAGTATTTT.

Concerning this clonotype: Possible read error: a much larger clone is one base away. It is likely a read error, because the conserved phenylalanine at the end of the CDR3 is missing. The chain carries TRBV6-1 and TRBJ2-1; 9 bases are a match to TRBD1. The J segment lost 9 bases and the V segment lost 4 bases, leaving 4 bases of the junction unmatched. Germline V gene data show CDR1 as MNHNS and CDR2 as SASEGT. The CDR3 consists of 13 residues. The CDR3 loop is CASSGRQGGEQFL. The CDR3 DNA sequence: TGTGCCAGCAGTGGGCGACAGGGGGGTGAGCAGTTCTTA.

Worth noting for this clonotype: Germline is not matched at one junction end, which may reflect a read error. The chain recombines TRBV6-2 or TRBV6-3 with TRBJ1-1; D is unclear. There are 18 residues in the CDR3. CDR1 and CDR2 from the germline V gene are MNHEY and SVGEGT. CDR3 protein: CASSLSPTVGRMNTEALF. CDR3 DNA sequence: TGTGCCAGCAGTCTAAGCCCCACTGTGGGCCGGATGAACACTGAAGCTTTATTT.

A remark on this clonotype: A read error may produce the germline difference seen at one junction end. The V and J genes are TRBV7-9 and TRBJ2-2; D perhaps matches TRBD1 (6 bases). This CDR3 spans 14 amino acids. Looked up from germline, CDR1 is SEHNR and CDR2 is FQNEAQ (reference sequence). The CDR3 coding sequence is TGTGCCAGCAGCCGGGGACATAACACCGGGGAGCTGCTTTTT. It codes for CASSRGHNTGELLF.

As for this clonotype: Since a far larger clone is one base different, this is likely a read error. V gene TRBV27 combines with J gene TRBJ2-7; TRBD2 aligns across 8 bases. The CDR3 spans 14 residues. The germline CDR1 and CDR2 sequences are MNHEY and SMNVEV (reference sequence). The V gene end was trimmed by 6 bases and the J gene end by 10 bases; junction bases not matched to a gene: 14. The CDR3 DNA follows: TGTGCCAGCAGCTTAGCGGGATCCCTCGGGGATCAGTACTTC. It encodes CASSLAGSLGDQYF.

This clonotype was seen ten or more times. The chain couples TRBV2 to TRBJ2-1; D is uncertain. CDR1 is SNHLY and CDR2 is FYNNEI in the germline V gene. Trimming stripped 7 bases from V and 5 bases from J, with 12 bases between. The CDR3 is 13 residues long. The CDR3 spells CASKADTHNEQFF. The CDR3 DNA sequence: TGTGCCAGCAAGGCCGACACTCACAATGAGCAGTTCTTC.

This chain connects TRBV5-5 to TRBJ1-5, with D possibly TRBD1 on 5 matching bases. V lost 4 bases and J lost 1, with 12 bases in between. The germline gives CDR1 SGHKS, CDR2 YYEKEE (reference sequence). This CDR3 is 15 amino acids long. The CDR3 DNA follows: TGTGCCAGCAGCGCAGGGTTTGGAAGCAATCAGCCCCAGCATTTT. It specifies CASSAGFGSNQPQHF.

The V call is TRBV7-6, the J call TRBJ1-3; no firm D call. Looked up from germline, CDR1 is SGHVS and CDR2 is FNYEAQ. The V and J ends lost 1 base and 0 bases respectively, with 7 bases between them. The CDR3 runs to 15 residues. CDR3 coding DNA: TGTGCCAGCAGCTTAGGCCGCAGCTCTGGAAACACCATATATTTT. Its translation: CASSLGRSSGNTIYF.

This clonotype was recorded many times. V is TRBV18 and J is TRBJ2-5; D call uncertain. CDR3 length: 16 amino acids. CDR1 is KGHSH, CDR2 LQKENI, per germline. V gave up 2 bases and J gave up 5 bases, with 18 bases separating them. The CDR3 DNA follows: TGTGCCAGCTCACCAAATCTGGGTTCGGAACGGGAGACCCAGTACTTC. This sequence encodes CASSPNLGSERETQYF.

Many counts were recorded for this clonotype. The rearrangement uses TRBV24-1 and TRBJ2-1; no reliable D call. Trimming removed 3 bases at V and 7 bases at J, with 15 bases between. The CDR3 contains 15 residues. Germline V CDR1 and CDR2: KGHDR, SFDVKD. CDR3 residues: CATSDNQQPTNEQFF. The CDR3 nucleotides read TGTGCCACCAGTGATAATCAGCAGCCTACTAATGAGCAGTTCTTC.

For this clonotype: The junction departs from germline at one end; a sequencing error may be responsible. This rearrangement joins TRBV6-1 to TRBJ1-2; weak D call: TRBD1 (6 bases). There are 11 residues in the CDR3. Germline V lookup: CDR1 MNHNS, CDR2 SASEGT. CDR3 protein: CAIHGGYVYTF. The CDR3 coding sequence is TGTGCCATCCACGGGGGCTATGTCTACACCTTC.